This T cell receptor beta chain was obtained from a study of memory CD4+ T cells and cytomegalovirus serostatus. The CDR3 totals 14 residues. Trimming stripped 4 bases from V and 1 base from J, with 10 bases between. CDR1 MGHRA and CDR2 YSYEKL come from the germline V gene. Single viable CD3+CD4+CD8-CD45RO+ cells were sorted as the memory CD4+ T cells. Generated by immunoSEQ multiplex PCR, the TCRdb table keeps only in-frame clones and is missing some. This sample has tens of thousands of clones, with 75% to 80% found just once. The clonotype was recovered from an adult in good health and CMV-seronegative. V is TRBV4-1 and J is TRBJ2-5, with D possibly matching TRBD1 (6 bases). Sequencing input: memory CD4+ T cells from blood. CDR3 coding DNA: TGCGCCAGCAGCCGAAAAGGGGGCCAAGAGACCCAGTACTTC. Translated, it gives CASSRKGGQETQYF.